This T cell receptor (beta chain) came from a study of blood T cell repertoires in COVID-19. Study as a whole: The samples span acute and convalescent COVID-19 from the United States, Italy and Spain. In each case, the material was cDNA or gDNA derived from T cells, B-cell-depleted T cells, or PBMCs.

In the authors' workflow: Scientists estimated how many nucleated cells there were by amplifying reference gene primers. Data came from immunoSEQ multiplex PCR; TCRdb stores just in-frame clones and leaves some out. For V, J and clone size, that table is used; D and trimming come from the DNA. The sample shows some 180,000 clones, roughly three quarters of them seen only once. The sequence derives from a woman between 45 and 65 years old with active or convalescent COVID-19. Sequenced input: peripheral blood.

For the CDR3, the DNA is TGTGCCAGCAGTGGTACAGGGGACACTGAAGCTTTCTTT. It yields the protein CASSGTGDTEAFF. This chain joins TRBV25-1 and TRBJ1-1, with 7 bases aligning to TRBD1. After removal of 4 bases from V and 3 bases from J, the junction contained 2 bases not matched to a gene. The CDR3 spans 13 residues. In germline, CDR1 is MGHDK, CDR2 SYGVNS.